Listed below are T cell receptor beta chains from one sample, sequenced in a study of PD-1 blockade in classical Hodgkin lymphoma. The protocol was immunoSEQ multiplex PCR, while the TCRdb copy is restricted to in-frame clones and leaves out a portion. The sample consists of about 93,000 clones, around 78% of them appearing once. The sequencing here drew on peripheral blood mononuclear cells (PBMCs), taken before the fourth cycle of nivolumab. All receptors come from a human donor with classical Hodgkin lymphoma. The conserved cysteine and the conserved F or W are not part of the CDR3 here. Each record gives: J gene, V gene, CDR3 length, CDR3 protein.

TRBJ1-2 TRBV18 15 ASSPLTKGTQLYGYT
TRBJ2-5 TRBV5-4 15 ASSSGTSGRRVKTQY
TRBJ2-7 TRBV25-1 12 ASRKEGLAGEQY
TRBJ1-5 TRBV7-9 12 ASSHRDSNQPQH
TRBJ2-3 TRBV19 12 ASSIPGGSDTQY
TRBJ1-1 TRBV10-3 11 AIRRTGGTEAF
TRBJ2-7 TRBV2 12 ASNEQGAIHEQY
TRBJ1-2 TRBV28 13 ASSLFGRDENGYT
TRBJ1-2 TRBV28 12 ASRWTGGNYGYT
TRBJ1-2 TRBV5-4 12 ASSLDQGNYGYT
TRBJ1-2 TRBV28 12 ASSLDRAYYGYT
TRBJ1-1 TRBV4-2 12 ASSQEKGSGEAF
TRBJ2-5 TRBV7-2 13 ASSAFGTHQETQY
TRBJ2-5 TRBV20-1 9 SEERGETQY
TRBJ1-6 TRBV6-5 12 ASQEGTGVSPLH
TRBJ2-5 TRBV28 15 ASREFGLAGLQETQY
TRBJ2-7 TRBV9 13 ASSVGSGGAHEQY
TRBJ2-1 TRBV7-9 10 ASSLARGRQF